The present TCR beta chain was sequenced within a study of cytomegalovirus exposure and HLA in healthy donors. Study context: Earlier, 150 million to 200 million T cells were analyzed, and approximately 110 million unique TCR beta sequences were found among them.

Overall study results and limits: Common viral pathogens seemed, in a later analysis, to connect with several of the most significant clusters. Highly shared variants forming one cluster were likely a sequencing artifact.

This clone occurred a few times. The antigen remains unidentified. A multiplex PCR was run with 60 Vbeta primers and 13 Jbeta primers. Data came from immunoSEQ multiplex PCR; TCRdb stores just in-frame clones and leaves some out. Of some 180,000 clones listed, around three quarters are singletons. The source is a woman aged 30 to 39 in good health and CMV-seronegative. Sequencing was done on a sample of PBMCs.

As DNA, the CDR3 is TGTGCCAGCAGTCCAGAAGAGGGTAGCGGCTACACCTTC. Protein: CASSPEEGSGYTF. V is TRBV6-4 and J is TRBJ1-2; D not certain. Looked up from germline, CDR1 is MRHNA and CDR2 is SNTAGT. V lost 5 bases to trimming and J lost 8 bases, with 15 bases between them. The CDR3 runs 13 residues.